Reported below is one T cell receptor (beta chain). Its target is not known. In the same sample, other DNA sequences code for this CDR3. This sample is part of a study of cytomegalovirus exposure and HLA in healthy donors. Notes on the study in general: Fewer than 20,000 TCR beta sequences were associated with HLA alleles at 0.05 false discovery rate in a later analysis. Exclusion as indistinguishable affected some V segments, including TRBV6-2 and TRBV6-3.

The PCR was carried out with 60 Vbeta primers and 13 Jbeta primers. The table came from immunoSEQ multiplex PCR; TCRdb's copy has only in-frame clones and leaves some out. Of around 170,000 clones listed, roughly 82% are singletons. The trim removed 1 base at V and 12 bases at J, leaving 2 bases unmatched. Germline V gene sequence: CDR1 MGHRA, CDR2 YSYEKL. This CDR3 has 12 amino acids. The sequenced sample consisted of PBMCs. This chain connects TRBV4-1 to TRBJ1-4, with 7 nucleotides matching TRBD1. The source is a woman between 45 and 60 years old in good health and CMV-seropositive. The CDR3 here is CASSQGQGQLFF. DNA of the CDR3: TGCGCCAGCAGCCAAGGACAGGGTCAACTGTTTTTT.